These 7 T cell receptor beta chains originate from one sample sequenced in a study of human T cells and chemical hapten exposure. Time point described: patch test 1, 2 weeks after DPC sensitization. The treatment: therapeutic diphenylcyclopropenone sensitization with weekly scalp DPC. TCRdb re-derived calls from the RACE reads in MiXCR, one entry per CDR3 protein. The data show under 120,000 distinct CDR3 sequences, 11% seen once. The sequencing here drew on whole blood, taken in connection with sensitization to the hapten diphenylcyclopropenone (DPC). Source of these receptors: a woman aged 35 to 49 with alopecia areata. Some clones in this sample may be carry-over from other donors' samples.

This clonotype was seen repeatedly, ten times or more. V and J are TRBV5-8 and TRBJ2-7; 8 bases align to TRBD1. This CDR3 has 14 amino acids. The germline V gene has CDR1 SGHTS and CDR2 YDEGEE. V was pared by 4 bases and J by 3 bases, with 6 bases of the junction left unmatched. The DNA of the CDR3 is TGTGCCAGCAGCACGGACAGGGCGAGCTACGAGCAGTACTTC. The encoded protein is CASSTDRASYEQYF.

The table lists this clonotype with many counts. The J gene is TRBJ2-1, the V gene TRBV7-2, with 9 positions matching TRBD1. The CDR3 runs 17 residues. Germline assignment: CDR1 SGHTA and CDR2 FQGNSA. The trim removed 4 bases at V and 7 bases at J, leaving 14 bases unmatched. The CDR3 here is CASSWQVPGTGWNEQFF. CDR3 DNA sequence: TGTGCCAGCAGCTGGCAGGTACCCGGGACAGGGTGGAATGAGCAGTTCTTC.

The chain has TRBV29-1 and TRBJ1-4, with no clear D. CDR1 SQVTM and CDR2 ANQGSEA come from the germline V gene. CDR3 size: 14 residues. Between the trimmed V and J ends, which lost 1 base and 0 bases, there was a span of 6 bases. The CDR3 is CSVEVATTNEKLFF. CDR3 coding DNA: TGCAGCGTTGAAGTGGCAACAACTAATGAAAAACTGTTTTTT.

Ten or more counts support this clonotype. This chain joins TRBV29-1 and TRBJ1-1; D remains ambiguous. The CDR3 length is 15 residues. V was cut by 0 bases and J by 3 bases, with 14 bases left in between. Germline lookup yields CDR1 SQVTM and CDR2 ANQGSEA. This CDR3 is CSVEDHGSGHTEAFF. CDR3 bases: TGCAGCGTTGAAGATCATGGGTCCGGTCACACTGAAGCTTTCTTT.

The chain combines TRBV7-8 with TRBJ1-1; possibly TRBD1 for D (6 bases). Germline V CDR1 and CDR2: SGHVS, FQNEAQ. Trimming pared 4 bases from V and 4 bases from J, leaving 10 bases between. The CDR3 has 13 amino acids. This CDR3 is CASSWQGSTEAFF. For the CDR3, the DNA is TGTGCCAGCAGCTGGCAGGGGAGCACTGAAGCTTTCTTT. The whole variable domain, remainder taken from reference TRBV7-8 and TRBJ1-1, is GAGVSQSPRYKVAKRGQDVALRCDPISGHVSLFWYQQALGQGPEFLTYFQNEAQLDKSGLPSDRFFAERPEGSVSTLKIQRTQQEDSAVYLCASSWQGSTEAFFGQGTRLTVV.

The rearrangement joins TRBV9 to TRBJ2-5, with no clear D. From germline, CDR1 is SGDLS and CDR2 YYNGEE. V lost 2 bases and J 4 bases, leaving 9 bases between the germline ends. The CDR3 extends over 13 amino acids. The CDR3 protein is CASSVSWGETQYF. The CDR3 DNA reads as TGTGCCAGCAGCGTCAGTTGGGGAGAGACCCAGTACTTC.

This clonotype was seen at least ten times. The chain has TRBV19 and TRBJ1-5; no clear D gene. Deletions cut 9 bases from V and 2 bases from J, with 14 bases between. The CDR3 runs to 14 residues. Germline assignment: CDR1 LNHDA and CDR2 SQIVND (reference sequence). CDR3 nucleotides: TGTGCCAGCAATCACGGGAGGGGCAATCAGCCCCAGCATTTT. Residues: CASNHGRGNQPQHF.